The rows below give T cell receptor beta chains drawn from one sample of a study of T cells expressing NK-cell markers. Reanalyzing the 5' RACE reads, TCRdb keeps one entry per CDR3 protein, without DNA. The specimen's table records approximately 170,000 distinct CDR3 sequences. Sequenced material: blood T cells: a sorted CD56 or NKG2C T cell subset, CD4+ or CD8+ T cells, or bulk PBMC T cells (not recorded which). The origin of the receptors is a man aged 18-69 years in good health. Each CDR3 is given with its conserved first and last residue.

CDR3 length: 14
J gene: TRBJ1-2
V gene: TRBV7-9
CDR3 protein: CASSTRQGNYGYTF

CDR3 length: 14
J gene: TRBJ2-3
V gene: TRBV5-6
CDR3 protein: CASSLGSGHYTQYF

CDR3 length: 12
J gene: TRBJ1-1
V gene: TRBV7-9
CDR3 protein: CASSYGTGEAFF

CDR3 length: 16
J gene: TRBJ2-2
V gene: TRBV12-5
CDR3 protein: CASGLVGSSNTGELFF

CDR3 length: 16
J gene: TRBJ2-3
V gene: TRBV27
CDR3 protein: CASSPGTAPSTDTQYF

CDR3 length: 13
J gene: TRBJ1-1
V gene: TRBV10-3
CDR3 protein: CAISEFKNTEAFF

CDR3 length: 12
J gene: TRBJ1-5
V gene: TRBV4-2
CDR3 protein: CASSQEAEPQHF

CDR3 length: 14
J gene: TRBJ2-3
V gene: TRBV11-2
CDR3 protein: CASSGLPGTDTQYF

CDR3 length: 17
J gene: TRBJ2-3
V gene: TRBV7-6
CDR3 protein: CASSPSLPDTSTDTQYF

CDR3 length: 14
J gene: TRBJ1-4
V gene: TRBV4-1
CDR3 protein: CASSQEGSFEKLFF

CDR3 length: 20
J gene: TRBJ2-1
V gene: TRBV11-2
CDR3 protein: CASSLVAPQLGLSSYNEQFF

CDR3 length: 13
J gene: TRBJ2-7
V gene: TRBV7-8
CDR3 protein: CASSHGDSYEQYF

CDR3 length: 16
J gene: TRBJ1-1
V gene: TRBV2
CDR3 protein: CASSTSRADPNTEAFF

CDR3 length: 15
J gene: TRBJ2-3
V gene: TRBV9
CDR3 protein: CASNNLAASTDTQYF

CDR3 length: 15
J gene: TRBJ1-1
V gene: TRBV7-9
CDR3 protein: CASSISGGAGTEAFF

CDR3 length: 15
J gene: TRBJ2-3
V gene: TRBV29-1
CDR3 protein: CSVLGGGASTDTQYF